Shown below are 30 T cell receptor beta chains from a single sample sequenced in a study of blood T cell repertoires in COVID-19. Sequenced by immunoSEQ multiplex PCR; TCRdb stores in-frame clones only, minus some. The sample yields roughly 50,000 clones, around 83% seen once. The specimen was peripheral blood. Receptors originate from a woman aged 55-70 years with acute or convalescent COVID-19.

This rearrangement joins TRBV18 to TRBJ1-2; D call uncertain. This CDR3 is built from 15 residues. In germline, CDR1 is KGHSH, CDR2 LQKENI. V lost 3 bases to trimming and J lost 0 bases, with 11 bases between them. The DNA for the CDR3 is TGTGCCAGCTCACCGGTCGACAAACCTAACTATGGCTACACCTTC. It translates to CASSPVDKPNYGYTF.

This CDR3 is CASSTLRGMNTEAFF. The CDR3 DNA is TGTGCCAGCAGCACCCTCCGGGGGATGAACACTGAAGCTTTCTTT. The rearrangement joins TRBV27 to TRBJ1-1; possible D gene TRBD1, 5 bases. Germline CDR1 and CDR2: MNHEY and SMNVEV (reference sequence). Trimming shortened V by 6 bases and J by 0 bases, and 14 bases separated the two germline ends. The CDR3 is 15 residues long.

This chain connects TRBV5-1 to TRBJ1-1; 7 nucleotides match TRBD1. The ends lost 1 base at V and 4 bases at J; junction bases unmatched: 4. This CDR3 is 14 amino acids long. CDR1 and CDR2 from the germline V gene are SGHRS and YFSETQ. CDR3 DNA: TGCGCCAGCAGCTTGAAAGGGGGCTCCACTGAAGCTTTCTTT. It codes for CASSLKGGSTEAFF.

The chain couples TRBV2 to TRBJ2-2; 7 bases match TRBD1. Germline lookup yields CDR1 SNHLY and CDR2 FYNNEI. The trim removed 7 bases at V and 2 bases at J, leaving 4 bases unmatched. The CDR3 covers 14 residues. This CDR3 reads CASKRTGNTGELFF. Written as DNA, the CDR3 is TGTGCCAGCAAGCGGACAGGAAACACCGGGGAGCTGTTTTTT.

V usage is TRBV4-1 and J usage is TRBJ1-1; 7 bases line up with TRBD1. V was pared by 2 bases and J by 0 bases, with 6 bases of the junction left unmatched. The germline V gene encodes CDR1 MGHRA and CDR2 YSYEKL. The CDR3 runs 16 residues. This chain's CDR3 is CASSQSQGNMNTEAFF. The CDR3 DNA sequence: TGCGCCAGCAGCCAATCACAGGGGAACATGAACACTGAAGCTTTCTTT.

This rearrangement joins TRBV5-1 to TRBJ1-2; TRBD1 might be the D (6 bases). This CDR3 has 13 amino acids. V lost 5 bases, J lost 6 bases, and 14 bases lay in between. The V gene's germline CDR1 is SGHRS and CDR2 YFSETQ. The chain's CDR3 is CASRSQGKDGYTF. The CDR3 coding sequence is TGCGCCAGCAGATCCCAGGGGAAAGATGGCTACACCTTC. Variable domain in full (rest from reference TRBV5-1 and TRBJ1-2): KAGVTQTPRYLIKTRGQQVTLSCSPISGHRSVSWYQQTPGQGLQFLFEYFSETQRNKGNFPGRFSGRQFSNSRSEMNVSTLELGDSALYLCASRSQGKDGYTFGSGTRLTVV.

In its sample, this clone was seen a few times. The J gene is TRBJ1-6, the V gene TRBV28, with D possibly being TRBD1 (5 bases). CDR3 length: 13 amino acids. V lost 7 bases and J lost 7, with 11 bases in between. The germline V gene has CDR1 MDHEN and CDR2 SYDVKM. CDR3 protein: CASTLSGNSPLHF. Here the CDR3 DNA reads TGTGCCAGCACCCTATCAGGGAATTCACCCCTCCACTTT.

This chain links TRBV11-2 with TRBJ1-2; D unresolved. The ends were cut back, 4 bases at V and 4 bases at J, with 10 bases in the middle. The CDR3 covers 13 residues. The germline V gene encodes CDR1 SGHAT and CDR2 FQNNGV. The CDR3 loop is CASSSGGGYGYTF. The CDR3 DNA reads TGTGCCAGCAGCTCTGGTGGCGGCTATGGCTACACCTTC. The complete variable domain, with remaining parts taken from reference TRBV11-2 and TRBJ1-2, reads EAGVAQSPRYKIIEKRQSVAFWCNPISGHATLYWYQQILGQGPKLLIQFQNNGVVDDSQLPKDRFSAERLKGVDSTLKIQPAKLEDSAVYLCASSSGGGYGYTFGSGTRLTVV.

This clone occurred a few times. The genes are TRBV18 and TRBJ1-1, with D possibly TRBD1 on 5 matching bases. Germline loops: CDR1 KGHSH, CDR2 LQKENI. V lost 5 bases, J lost 7 bases, and 11 bases lay in between. This CDR3 is 12 amino acids long. CDR3 bases: TGTGCCAGCTCAACCACAGGACGTGAAGCTTTCTTT. This encodes CASSTTGREAFF.

V usage is TRBV7-9 and J usage is TRBJ1-1, with D possibly TRBD1 on 6 matching bases. The ends were cut back, 3 bases at V and 10 bases at J, with 9 bases in the middle. This CDR3 spans 11 amino acids. The V gene's germline CDR1 is SEHNR and CDR2 FQNEAQ (reference sequence). The CDR3 DNA reads TGTGCCAGCAGCTTCGGGACAAGAGCTTTCTTT. Translated: CASSFGTRAFF.

This sequence joins TRBV3-1 (or the pseudogene TRBV3-2) and TRBJ1-6; D possibly corresponds to TRBD1 (5 bases). Trimming removed 4 bases at V and 17 bases at J, with 21 bases between. The CDR3 contains 14 residues. Germline lookup yields CDR1 LGHDT and CDR2 YNNKEL (reference sequence). DNA of the CDR3: TGTGCCAGCAGCCTTCGGGACTCCCGAGGCCCCATCCACTTT. Protein sequence: CASSLRDSRGPIHF.

The chain recombines TRBV3-1 (or the pseudogene TRBV3-2) with TRBJ2-1, with TRBD2 matching 13 bases. V was pared by 5 bases and J by 7 bases, with 5 bases of the junction left unmatched. The CDR3 contains 15 residues. The V gene's germline CDR1 is LGHDT and CDR2 YNNKEL (reference sequence). The CDR3 region is CASSGGLAGVNEQFF. Here the CDR3 DNA reads TGTGCCAGCAGCGGTGGACTAGCGGGAGTAAATGAGCAGTTCTTC.

The genes are TRBV5-5 and TRBJ2-1; a weak D match, TRBD2 (6 bases). Germline V gene data show CDR1 as SGHKS and CDR2 as YYEKEE (reference sequence). The CDR3 is 15 residues long. V was clipped by 3 bases and J by 5 bases, with 15 bases between them. In DNA, the CDR3 is TGTGCCAGCAGCTCTGGGGCGGGATTCAACAATGAGCAGTTCTTC. This codes for CASSSGAGFNNEQFF.

V usage is TRBV29-1 and J usage is TRBJ1-1; TRBD1 aligns across 7 bases. The CDR3 length is 18 residues. V dropped 4 bases and J dropped 0; count of bases not matched to a gene: 17. Germline V gene data show CDR1 as SQVTM and CDR2 as ANQGSEA. CDR3 amino acids: CSVVRTHSLGQLNTEAFF. CDR3 DNA sequence: TGCAGCGTTGTACGGACTCATTCCCTGGGACAGTTGAACACTGAAGCTTTCTTT. The whole variable domain, remainder taken from reference TRBV29-1 and TRBJ1-1, is SAVISQKPSRDICQRGTSLTIQCQVDSQVTMMFWYRQQPGQSLTLIATANQGSEATYESGFVIDKFPISRPNLTFSTLTVSNMSPEDSSIYLCSVVRTHSLGQLNTEAFFGQGTRLTVV.

The chain carries TRBV15 and TRBJ2-7; 8 bases are shared with TRBD1. CDR3 size: 15 residues. Germline assignment: CDR1 LNHNV and CDR2 YYDKDF (reference sequence). J was trimmed by 4 bases and V by 4 bases; bases with no gene match: 9. The CDR3 sequence: CATSIPDRVRYEQYF. CDR3 nucleotide sequence: TGTGCCACCAGCATCCCGGACAGGGTAAGGTACGAGCAGTACTTC. Full variable domain (outside the CDR3, taken from reference TRBV15 and TRBJ2-7): DAMVIQNPRYQVTQFGKPVTLSCSQTLNHNVMYWYQQKSSQAPKLLFHYYDKDFNNEADTPDNFQSRRPNTSFCFLDIRSPGLGDTAMYLCATSIPDRVRYEQYFGPGTRLTVT.

The chain carries TRBV28 and TRBJ2-1; the match to TRBD2 covers 10 bases. The CDR3 sequence is 16 residues long. Germline trimming cut 4 bases from V and 8 bases from J; bases unmatched to any gene: 11. Germline V gene lookup returns CDR1 MDHEN and CDR2 SYDVKM. The CDR3: CASSSKLAGSRDEQFF. The CDR3 DNA is TGTGCCAGCAGTTCAAAACTAGCGGGATCTAGGGATGAGCAGTTCTTC.

This clone was recorded once. This chain links TRBV24-1 with TRBJ1-3; tentative D call: TRBD1 (6 bases). Trimming removed 3 bases at V and 4 bases at J, with 15 bases between. CDR1 is KGHDR and CDR2 is SFDVKD in the germline V gene. This CDR3 region has 16 residues. The CDR3 here is CATSDGSRGAGNTIYF. The CDR3 DNA is TGTGCCACCAGTGATGGTAGCAGGGGAGCAGGAAACACCATATATTTT.

In DNA, the CDR3 is TGTGCCAGCAGTTTGACAGGGGGAGCCTCGGGCTATGGCTACACCTTC. Translating it yields CASSLTGGASGYGYTF. The chain links TRBV2 to TRBJ1-2; 9 bases fit TRBD1. The germline V gene has CDR1 SNHLY and CDR2 FYNNEI. V lost 5 bases to trimming and J lost 4 bases; unmatched junction nucleotides: 11. The CDR3 contains 16 residues.

This clone was counted a single time. J is TRBJ1-5 and V is TRBV30; D gene unclear. The length of the CDR3 is 14 residues. V lost 2 bases and J 0 bases, leaving 8 bases between the germline ends. Germline CDR1 reads GTSNPN; CDR2 reads SVGIG (reference sequence). CDR3 DNA sequence: TGTGCCTGGAGTAGGAGTATTAGCAATCAGCCCCAGCATTTT. This translates into CAWSRSISNQPQHF.

A single count supports this clone. The genes are TRBV5-4 and TRBJ1-4; D is ambiguous. This CDR3 region has 13 residues. V was cut by 0 bases and J by 8 bases, with 8 bases left in between. Per germline, CDR1 SGHNT and CDR2 YYREEE (reference sequence). The CDR3 nucleotides read TGTGCCAGCAGCTTGGCTACAGCCGAAAAACTGTTTTTT. Its translation: CASSLATAEKLFF.

The CDR3 DNA reads as TGTGCCAGCAGCTCCGGGACAGGGACCTATGGCTACACCTTC. Protein sequence: CASSSGTGTYGYTF. This chain links TRBV5-5 with TRBJ1-2; the match to TRBD1 covers 9 bases. This CDR3 contains 14 residues. V lost 3 bases, J lost 4 bases, and 4 bases stayed unmatched. CDR1 is SGHKS, CDR2 YYEKEE, per germline (reference sequence).

This clone is a singleton in its sample. The chain has TRBV12-5 and TRBJ1-1; D is unresolved. Per the germline V gene, CDR1 is LGHNT and CDR2 is FRNRAP. V was cut by 1 base and J by 0 bases, with 6 bases left in between. CDR3 size: 14 residues. CDR3 in amino acids: CASGLDFLNTEAFF. The CDR3 DNA reads as TGTGCTAGTGGTTTGGACTTCTTGAACACTGAAGCTTTCTTT. Drawing the rest from reference TRBV12-5 and TRBJ1-1, the complete variable domain is DARVTQTPRHKVTEMGQEVTMRCQPILGHNTVFWYRQTMMQGLELLAYFRNRAPLDDSGMPKDRFSAEMPDATLATLKIQPSEPRDSAVYFCASGLDFLNTEAFFGQGTRLTVV.

The chain recombines TRBV25-1 with TRBJ2-7; 8 bases are shared with TRBD2. The V segment lost 4 bases and the J segment 3 bases; nucleotides outside the gene matches: 5. This CDR3 has 14 amino acids. Germline V gene lookup returns CDR1 MGHDK and CDR2 SYGVNS. CDR3 DNA sequence: TGTGCCAGCAGTGTTGGTAGCGGGGTCTACGAGCAGTACTTC. Its protein product is CASSVGSGVYEQYF.

The table lists this clone with a count of one. The chain has TRBV7-9 and TRBJ2-7; D is undetermined. The germline gives CDR1 SEHNR, CDR2 FQNEAQ (reference sequence). The CDR3 is 14 amino acids. The V end was cut by 1 base, the J end by 5 bases, with 12 bases between. The DNA for the CDR3 is TGTGCCAGCAGCTTAGACTGGCTAGACGACGAGCAGTACTTC. Its protein product is CASSLDWLDDEQYF.

The rearrangement uses TRBV19 and TRBJ2-3, with 11 positions matching TRBD2. This CDR3 is built from 16 residues. J gave up 4 bases and V 10 bases, and 13 bases lay outside the gene matches. Per germline, CDR1 LNHDA and CDR2 SQIVND (reference sequence). The CDR3 protein is CATTTSGTVGPDTQYF. CDR3 nucleotides: TGTGCCACAACGACTAGCGGGACGGTGGGGCCAGATACGCAGTATTTT.

The J gene is TRBJ1-6, the V gene TRBV5-6; D may be TRBD1 (6 bases). The ends were cut back, 0 bases at V and 8 bases at J, with 9 bases in the middle. In germline, CDR1 is SGHDT, CDR2 YYEEEE. CDR3 size: 14 residues. In DNA, the CDR3 is TGTGCCAGCAGCTTGGTGGGACAATATTCACCCCTCCACTTT. Protein sequence: CASSLVGQYSPLHF. Full variable domain (remainder filled in from reference TRBV5-6 and TRBJ1-6): DAGVTQSPTHLIKTRGQQVTLRCSPKSGHDTVSWYQQALGQGPQFIFQYYEEEERQRGNFPDRFSGHQFPNYSSELNVNALLLGDSALYLCASSLVGQYSPLHFGNGTRLTVT.

This chain links TRBV6-5 with TRBJ1-6, with 9 bases fitting TRBD1. V was clipped by 4 bases and J by 7 bases; unmatched bases: 5. From germline, CDR1 is MNHEY and CDR2 SVGAGI. The CDR3 has 15 amino acids. This chain's CDR3 is CASSSRDRVNSPLHF. As DNA, the CDR3 is TGTGCCAGCAGTTCCCGGGACAGGGTCAATTCACCCCTCCACTTT.

CDR3 coding DNA: TGTGCCTGGAGTGGCCGGGACAGTTTTCAGACCCAGTACTTC. This codes for CAWSGRDSFQTQYF. The J gene is TRBJ2-5, the V gene TRBV30; TRBD1 aligns across 7 bases. V was clipped by 1 base and J by 6 bases; unmatched bases: 8. CDR3 length: 14 residues. Germline values: CDR1 GTSNPN, CDR2 SVGIG (reference sequence). Together with reference TRBV30 and TRBJ2-5, the CDR3 gives the full variable domain: SQTIHQWPATLVQPVGSPLSLECTVEGTSNPNLYWYRQAAGRGLQLLFYSVGIGQISSEVPQNLSASRPQDRQFILSSKKLLLSDSGFYLCAWSGRDSFQTQYFGPGTRLLVL.

The rearrangement links TRBV30 to TRBJ1-3, with D perhaps TRBD1 (5 bases). There are 16 residues in the CDR3. From germline, CDR1 is GTSNPN and CDR2 SVGIG (reference sequence). V shed 2 bases and J shed 4 bases, with 18 bases lying between them. Written as DNA, the CDR3 is TGTGCCTGGAGTCGTCCGGGACTGATGAGCGGAAACACCATATATTTT. Translated, it gives CAWSRPGLMSGNTIYF.

The chain couples TRBV23-1 to TRBJ1-2; D is undetermined. TRBV23-1 is identified as an open reading frame with a role that is uncertain. The CDR3 loop spans 15 amino acids. V lost 6 bases to trimming and J lost 4 bases, with 18 bases between them. The CDR3 DNA reads TGCGCCAGCAGGCGGAGACCCGCGCGGGGCTATGGCTACACCTTC. Amino acids: CASRRRPARGYGYTF.